This entry features one T cell receptor beta chain sequence. One entry per CDR3 protein results from TCRdb running MiXCR on the RT-PCR reads. The sample lists about 680,000 distinct CDR3 sequences; 12% to 15% were seen once. The V gene's germline CDR1 is MDHEN and CDR2 SYDVKM. V lost 1 base, J lost 7 bases, and 14 bases lay in between. This CDR3 is built from 15 residues. The chain has TRBV28 and TRBJ1-5; weak D call: TRBD1 (5 bases). This receptor was taken from a female donor in good health, serving as a healthy control. The specimen sequenced was memory CD4+ T cells from blood. CDR3 coding DNA: TGTGCCAGCAGTTTATTGGGGACGGGTACGCAGCCCCAGCATTTT. Protein: CASSLLGTGTQPQHF.